This T cell receptor (beta chain) is from a study of preoperative IRX-2 immunotherapy in early breast cancer. Germline CDR1 LNHDA, CDR2 SQIVND (reference sequence). The CDR3 runs 13 residues. Trimming left V 3 bases short and J 6 bases short, with 12 bases between. The sample's treatment: preoperative locoregional IRX-2 cytokine immunotherapy. Preoperative locoregional IRX-2 cytokine immunotherapy was tested in the phase Ib source study. Repertoires were generated with immunoSEQ multiplex PCR, while TCRdb's copy carries only in-frame clones and drops some. Among about 19,000 clones listed, around four fifths were seen once.

This chain joins TRBV19 and TRBJ2-7; no clear D. The TCR was taken from a human donor with breast cancer. The source material was lymph node tissue, sampled after IRX-2 immunotherapy. As DNA, the CDR3 is TGTGCCAGTAGTATCTTTTCAGGAACCGAGCAGTACTTC. Its translation is CASSIFSGTEQYF. Full variable domain (remainder filled in from reference TRBV19 and TRBJ2-7): DGGITQSPKYLFRKEGQNVTLSCEQNLNHDAMYWYRQDPGQGLRLIYYSQIVNDFQKGDIAEGYSVSREKKESFPLTVTSAQKNPTAFYLCASSIFSGTEQYFGPGTRLTVT.